A single sample gave rise to the 28 T cell receptor beta chains below, sequenced in a study of PD-L1 blockade in urothelial cancer. The time point here: peripheral blood 6 weeks after treatment start. Here immunoSEQ multiplex PCR was the method, and the copy in TCRdb shows in-frame clones only, minus some. The sample contains about 50,000 clones, roughly 80% of which appear only once. Sequencing used PBMCs, obtained around atezolizumab (anti-PD-L1) treatment. The source is a man aged 65 to 85 with urothelial cancer.

This rearrangement joins TRBV29-1 to TRBJ2-5, with D possibly matching TRBD1 (6 bases). The CDR3 is 13 amino acids. V was clipped by 6 bases and J by 4 bases, with 15 bases between them. From germline, CDR1 is SQVTM and CDR2 ANQGSEA. The CDR3 sequence: CSVATGGGETQYF. CDR3 coding DNA: TGCAGCGTCGCTACTGGGGGCGGAGAGACCCAGTACTTC.

CDR3 amino acids: CASSRGGGVSNQPQHF. In DNA, the CDR3 is TGTGCCAGCTCACGAGGAGGGGGGGTGAGCAATCAGCCCCAGCATTTT. The chain recombines TRBV18 with TRBJ1-5; D is possibly TRBD1 (6 bases). Germline assignment: CDR1 KGHSH and CDR2 LQKENI. The CDR3 is 16 residues long. V lost 4 bases and J lost 1, with 14 bases in between.

The chain joins TRBV9 to TRBJ2-5; no clear D. Trimming removed 4 bases from V and 5 bases from J, with 6 bases in between. Germline values: CDR1 SGDLS, CDR2 YYNGEE. The CDR3 has 11 amino acids. The CDR3 here is CASSSAETQYF. The CDR3, as DNA: TGTGCCAGCAGCTCCGCGGAGACCCAGTACTTC.

V is TRBV5-1 and J is TRBJ1-4, with TRBD1 identical over 8 bases. Germline V gene lookup returns CDR1 SGHRS and CDR2 YFSETQ. The V segment lost 4 bases and the J segment 4 bases; nucleotides outside the gene matches: 3. This CDR3 has 14 amino acids. The CDR3 region is CASSQGQVNEKLFF. In DNA, the CDR3 is TGCGCCAGCAGCCAGGGACAGGTTAATGAAAAACTGTTTTTT.

This chain connects TRBV27 to TRBJ2-5, with TRBD2 as a possible D gene (5 bases). This CDR3 contains 16 residues. V lost 0 bases and J lost 1, with 12 bases in between. The germline V gene has CDR1 MNHEY and CDR2 SMNVEV (reference sequence). The CDR3 DNA sequence: TGTGCCAGCAGTTTATCGTGGGCGGGTTTCCAAGAGACCCAGTACTTC. Its translation is CASSLSWAGFQETQYF.

J is TRBJ2-5 and V is TRBV6-5; 8 bases are a match to TRBD1. Germline V lookup: CDR1 MNHEY, CDR2 SVGAGI. The J segment lost 5 bases and the V segment lost 5 bases, leaving 13 bases of the junction unmatched. The CDR3 has 16 residues. The CDR3 region is CASSHFRGQGRETQYF. CDR3 DNA sequence: TGTGCCAGCAGTCACTTTAGAGGACAGGGTCGGGAGACCCAGTACTTC.

J is TRBJ2-1 and V is TRBV28, with TRBD2 matching over 8 bases. V lost 5 bases to trimming and J lost 3 bases; unmatched junction nucleotides: 9. This CDR3 is 16 amino acids long. Germline CDR1 and CDR2: MDHEN and SYDVKM. CDR3: CASSGGLAGFYNEQFF. As DNA, the CDR3 is TGTGCCAGCAGTGGGGGCCTAGCGGGTTTCTACAATGAGCAGTTCTTC.

The chain couples TRBV6-6 to TRBJ2-7; D possibly corresponds to TRBD1 (6 bases). The CDR3 contains 16 residues. Per germline, CDR1 MNHNY and CDR2 SVGAGI (reference sequence). Trimming took 0 bases from V and 4 from J, leaving 16 bases between them. CDR3 in amino acids: CASSYSTGPEGYEQYF. CDR3 nucleotides: TGTGCCAGCAGTTACTCTACAGGGCCCGAAGGTTACGAGCAGTACTTC.

The V call is TRBV5-4, the J call TRBJ2-5; 9 bases are shared with TRBD1. The V gene end was trimmed by 1 base and the J gene end by 5 bases; junction bases not matched to a gene: 6. Germline loops: CDR1 SGHNT, CDR2 YYREEE (reference sequence). The CDR3 has 15 residues. For the CDR3, the DNA is TGTGCCAGCAGCTTGACGGGACAGGGCTACGAGACCCAGTACTTC. As protein: CASSLTGQGYETQYF.

The CDR3 spells CASSVRTVGKTGTSGRGGHEQYF. The DNA for the CDR3 is TGCGCCAGCAGTGTGAGAACGGTTGGTAAAACCGGGACTAGCGGGAGGGGAGGACACGAGCAGTACTTC. The chain couples TRBV10-2 to TRBJ2-7; 16 bases match TRBD2. This CDR3 comprises 23 residues. Losses at the gene ends were 4 bases for V and 5 bases for J; bases not matched to a gene: 26. Germline-derived CDR1 and CDR2 are WSHSY and SAAADI.

The chain recombines TRBV6-1 with TRBJ1-5; 8 positions agree with TRBD1. Germline loops: CDR1 MNHNS, CDR2 SASEGT. The CDR3 loop spans 15 amino acids. V was pared by 6 bases and J by 2 bases, with 6 bases of the junction left unmatched. Here the CDR3 reads CASRAATGGNQPQHF. The CDR3, as DNA: TGTGCCAGCAGGGCTGCGACAGGGGGCAATCAGCCCCAGCATTTT.

This clone has more than one count but fewer than ten. V and J are TRBV10-3 and TRBJ2-5; perhaps TRBD1 as D (7 bases). This CDR3 contains 15 residues. Trimming removed 6 bases at V and 2 bases at J, with 16 bases between. Germline values: CDR1 ENHRY, CDR2 SYGVKD. The CDR3 reads CAIRSGGSGQETQYF. CDR3 DNA sequence: TGTGCCATCAGGTCAGGGGGGTCGGGACAAGAGACCCAGTACTTC.

J is TRBJ2-1 and V is TRBV2; 11 bases line up with TRBD2. Germline lookup yields CDR1 SNHLY and CDR2 FYNNEI. CDR3 length equals 14 residues. The trim removed 5 bases at V and 5 bases at J, leaving 2 bases unmatched. The chain's CDR3 is CASSLAGGDNEQFF. CDR3 coding DNA: TGTGCCAGCAGTTTAGCGGGAGGGGACAATGAGCAGTTCTTC.

The chain is built from TRBV28 and TRBJ2-2; no definite D call. V lost 3 bases, J lost 3 bases, and 11 bases lay in between. CDR3 length: 15 residues. Germline V CDR1 and CDR2: MDHEN, SYDVKM. In nucleotides, the CDR3 is TGTGCCAGCAGTTTGCCCGGGTCGGACACCGGGGAGCTGTTTTTT. As protein: CASSLPGSDTGELFF.

V usage is TRBV5-1 and J usage is TRBJ2-3, with 7 bases fitting TRBD2. Germline assignment: CDR1 SGHRS and CDR2 YFSETQ. The V segment lost 2 bases and the J segment 0 bases; nucleotides outside the gene matches: 9. This CDR3 has 17 residues. CDR3 sequence reads: CASSFYGGGPSTDTQYF. DNA of the CDR3: TGCGCCAGCAGCTTCTATGGGGGAGGGCCTAGCACAGATACGCAGTATTTT.

CDR3 coding DNA: TGTGCCAGCAGCGTAGGGACTTATACCTACGAGCAGTACTTC. This gives the protein CASSVGTYTYEQYF. The chain uses TRBV9 and TRBJ2-7; possibly TRBD2 for D (5 bases). Germline CDR1 and CDR2: SGDLS and YYNGEE. The germline V and J ends were trimmed by 0 bases and 2 bases, with 9 bases remaining between them. The CDR3 extends over 14 amino acids.

V usage is TRBV9 and J usage is TRBJ2-7; D possibly corresponds to TRBD2 (7 bases). Trimming stripped 0 bases from V and 4 bases from J, with 14 bases between. The CDR3 has 15 residues. Germline CDR1 is SGDLS and CDR2 is YYNGEE. The CDR3 protein is CASSVGSGGAYEQYF. Here the CDR3 DNA reads TGTGCCAGCAGCGTAGGGTCGGGGGGCGCGTACGAGCAGTACTTC.

V and J are TRBV28 and TRBJ1-2; D unresolved. Trimming removed 7 bases from V and 8 bases from J, with 14 bases in between. There are 12 residues in the CDR3. The germline gives CDR1 MDHEN, CDR2 SYDVKM. The CDR3: CASNRDVGGYTF. The CDR3 DNA is TGTGCCAGCAACCGGGATGTAGGCGGCTACACCTTC.

V is TRBV2 and J is TRBJ2-7; 16 positions match TRBD2. The CDR3 totals 16 residues. CDR1 SNHLY and CDR2 FYNNEI come from the germline V gene. V lost 6 bases to trimming and J lost 4 bases; unmatched junction nucleotides: 6. The CDR3 bases are TGTGCCAGCAGGGCGGGACTAGCGGGAGGGCCGTACGAGCAGTACTTC. It yields the protein CASRAGLAGGPYEQYF.

The chain is built from TRBV5-1 and TRBJ2-7; 11 positions match TRBD2. The germline CDR1 and CDR2 sequences are SGHRS and YFSETQ. CDR3 length: 15 amino acids. Losses at the gene ends were 5 bases for V and 0 bases for J; bases not matched to a gene: 4. CDR3 residues: CASRYGLAGSYEQYF. The DNA of the CDR3 is TGCGCCAGCAGGTATGGACTAGCGGGCTCCTACGAGCAGTACTTC.

This clone came up once. In DNA, the CDR3 is TGCAGCGTTGAAGATCCTGACAGATCGAACACTGAAGCTTTCTTT. This sequence encodes CSVEDPDRSNTEAFF. The chain uses TRBV29-1 and TRBJ1-1, with TRBD1 as a possible D gene (5 bases). CDR3 length equals 15 residues. Germline values: CDR1 SQVTM, CDR2 ANQGSEA. Trimming took off 0 bases at V and 1 base at J, with 12 bases between the two ends.

V gene TRBV28 combines with J gene TRBJ1-1; possible D gene TRBD1, 6 bases. The CDR3 is made up of 15 amino acids. Germline V gene sequence: CDR1 MDHEN, CDR2 SYDVKM. Trimming left V 3 bases short and J 10 bases short, with 21 bases between. This chain's CDR3 is CASSFGGRDTWGAFF. CDR3 DNA: TGTGCCAGCAGTTTTGGGGGTCGGGACACCTGGGGAGCTTTCTTT.

The chain is built from TRBV29-1 and TRBJ2-7; tentatively, D is TRBD1 (6 bases). Looked up from germline, CDR1 is SQVTM and CDR2 is ANQGSEA. Between the trimmed V and J ends, which lost 6 bases and 4 bases, there was a span of 10 bases. The CDR3 is 11 amino acids. DNA for the CDR3: TGCAGCGTCCACACAGGGTACGAGCAGTACTTC. Translating it yields CSVHTGYEQYF.

In its sample, this clone was seen once. V is TRBV12-2 and J is TRBJ2-1; TRBD2 was called by the table and not checked on the DNA. TRBV12-2 is described as a pseudogene. The CDR3 sequence is 17 residues long. This CDR3 is CASRSPGLAPTYNEQFF. The CDR3 region has the DNA TGTGCAAGTCGCTCGCCCGGCCTAGCACCCACCTACAATGAGCAGTTCTTC.

The chain joins TRBV5-1 to TRBJ2-5, with 8 bases fitting TRBD1. The CDR3 length is 14 residues. J gave up 2 bases and V 2 bases, and 2 bases lay outside the gene matches. CDR1 SGHRS and CDR2 YFSETQ come from the germline V gene. The CDR3 sequence: CASSLTGGQETQYF. Written as DNA, the CDR3 is TGCGCCAGCAGCTTAACAGGGGGACAAGAGACCCAGTACTTC.

In nucleotides, the CDR3 is TGTGCCAGCAGCCGTCCGGGACAGGGGAACAATGAGCAGTTCTTC. It codes for CASSRPGQGNNEQFF. This sequence joins TRBV5-8 and TRBJ2-1, with 10 bases that match TRBD1. The junction had 6 bases not matched to a gene; V was cut back by 4 bases and J by 5 bases. The CDR3 extends over 15 amino acids. The V gene's germline CDR1 is SGHTS and CDR2 YDEGEE.

CDR3 nucleotides: TGCGCCAGCAGCTTGGGGGCCAGTAGCGGTAGCACAGATACGCAGTATTTT. Translation gives CASSLGASSGSTDTQYF. This rearrangement joins TRBV5-1 to TRBJ2-3, with a possible D match to TRBD2 (6 bases). Trimming left V 0 bases short and J 0 bases short, with 14 bases between. The CDR3 has 17 amino acids. Germline V gene lookup returns CDR1 SGHRS and CDR2 YFSETQ. The full variable domain, completed using reference TRBV5-1 and TRBJ2-3, is KAGVTQTPRYLIKTRGQQVTLSCSPISGHRSVSWYQQTPGQGLQFLFEYFSETQRNKGNFPGRFSGRQFSNSRSEMNVSTLELGDSALYLCASSLGASSGSTDTQYFGPGTRLTVL.

CDR3 nucleotides: TGTGCCAGCAGCGGTGGACAGGCCATCGTAGGTTCTGAAGCTTTCTTT. Protein sequence: CASSGGQAIVGSEAFF. The gene calls are TRBV9 and TRBJ1-1, with 7 bases identical to TRBD1. J lost 6 bases, V lost 3 bases, and 14 bases had no gene match. Germline loops: CDR1 SGDLS, CDR2 YYNGEE. The CDR3 is made up of 16 amino acids.